One sample yielded the 31 T cell receptor beta chains listed below, sequenced in a study of T cells in Graves' hyperthyroidism and ophthalmopathy. Amplification targeted TCR beta CDR3 regions from RNA transcripts. Initially, a first-round RT-PCR of the TCR CDR3 employed the HTBI primer set. One entry per CDR3 protein, called by TCRdb with MiXCR from the multiplex PCR reads. Of around 540,000 distinct CDR3 sequences in the sample, 15% to 20% were seen once. Source material: blood. The receptor source for this set is a woman aged 25 to 39 with Graves' ophthalmopathy.

The chain couples TRBV9 to TRBJ1-5; D remains ambiguous. The germline V and J ends were trimmed by 1 base and 1 base, with 9 bases remaining between them. This CDR3 is built from 15 residues. Germline CDR1 SGDLS, CDR2 YYNGEE. CDR3 sequence reads: CASSVTGESNQPQHF. For the CDR3, the DNA is TGTGCCAGCAGCGTAACCGGGGAGAGCAATCAGCCCCAGCATTTT.

This clonotype was observed a handful of times. The rearrangement links TRBV7-6 to TRBJ2-3; TRBD2 matches 12 bases. The germline CDR1 and CDR2 sequences are SGHVS and FNYEAQ. V was pared by 1 base and J by 7 bases, with 9 bases of the junction left unmatched. The CDR3 totals 17 residues. The CDR3 here is CASSLGGLAGFTNTQYF. The CDR3 nucleotides read TGTGCCAGCAGCTTAGGTGGACTAGCGGGATTTACAAATACGCAGTATTTT. The full variable domain, rest sourced from reference TRBV7-6 and TRBJ2-3, is GAGVSQSPRYKVTKRGQDVALRCDPISGHVSLYWYRQALGQGPEFLTYFNYEAQQDKSGLPNDRFSAERPEGSISTLTIQRTEQRDSAMYRCASSLGGLAGFTNTQYFGPGTRLTVL.

There are a few counts of this clonotype. This sequence joins TRBV14 and TRBJ1-1; 8 positions agree with TRBD1. The V gene's germline CDR1 is SGHDN and CDR2 FVKESK. J lost 5 bases, V lost 3 bases, and 5 bases had no gene match. This CDR3 spans 14 amino acids. The CDR3 bases are TGTGCCAGCAGCCAGATGACAGGGGCTACTGAAGCTTTCTTT. Its translation is CASSQMTGATEAFF.

This clonotype was found many times. This sequence joins TRBV12-3 or TRBV12-4 and TRBJ1-1, with TRBD1 matching 7 bases. The CDR3 spans 14 residues. V shed 5 bases and J 0 bases; nucleotides not matched to a gene: 3. In nucleotides, the CDR3 is TGTGCCAGCAGTACAGGGGTGGTGAACACTGAAGCTTTCTTT. It is translated as CASSTGVVNTEAFF.

In its sample, this clonotype was seen many times. The chain joins TRBV3-1 to TRBJ1-2; D gene uncertain. Between the trimmed V and J ends, which lost 0 bases and 8 bases, there was a span of 13 bases. This CDR3 is 14 amino acids long. The V gene's germline CDR1 is LGHDT and CDR2 YNNKEL (reference sequence). The CDR3 here is CASSQDPSTGGYTF. In DNA form, the CDR3 reads TGTGCCAGCAGCCAAGACCCGTCAACGGGGGGCTACACCTTC.

Worth noting for this clonotype: A read error may be the cause here, since a much bigger clone is one base away. The chain links TRBV28 to TRBJ2-5; the D gene is possibly TRBD2 (5 bases). The CDR3 covers 13 residues. Germline CDR1 MDHEN, CDR2 SYDVKM. The CDR3 DNA reads TGTGCCAGCAGTTTCGGGGAAATTGAGACCCGGTACTTC. It codes for CASSFGEIETRYF.

This clonotype was observed many times. The chain uses TRBV30 and TRBJ2-5; either TRBD1 or TRBD2 may supply D (5 bases each). The CDR3 is 14 residues long. V gave up 2 bases and J gave up 4 bases, with 14 bases separating them. Germline CDR1 is GTSNPN and CDR2 is SVGIG (reference sequence). This CDR3 reads CAWSRGADGETQYF. CDR3 coding DNA: TGTGCCTGGAGTAGAGGGGCAGATGGAGAGACCCAGTACTTC.

This clonotype was seen more than once but under ten times. The J gene is TRBJ2-5, the V gene TRBV5-4; D uncertain. The CDR3 length is 13 residues. V was clipped by 4 bases and J by 3 bases, with 10 bases between them. CDR1 is SGHNT and CDR2 is YYREEE in the germline V gene (reference sequence). As DNA, the CDR3 is TGTGCCAGCAGCCCTGACCCGGAAGAGACCCAGTACTTC. The encoded protein is CASSPDPEETQYF.

This clonotype has a count of ten or more. CDR3: CASSYSIAGIYEQYF. The CDR3 DNA is TGTGCCAGCAGTTACTCGATTGCGGGTATCTACGAGCAGTACTTC. The rearrangement links TRBV6-8 to TRBJ2-7; a weak D match, TRBD2 (5 bases). CDR1 is MNHGY and CDR2 is SAAAGT in the germline V gene. The germline V and J ends were trimmed by 0 bases and 3 bases, with 12 bases remaining between them. This CDR3 is 15 amino acids long.

At least ten counts were recorded for this clonotype. The chain uses TRBV30 and TRBJ2-3; possible D gene TRBD2, 6 bases. Deletions cut 2 bases from V and 6 bases from J, with 18 bases between. This CDR3 is built from 15 residues. CDR1 and CDR2 from the germline V gene are GTSNPN and SVGIG (reference sequence). The CDR3 region has the DNA TGTGCCTGGAGTCCAGGACTATTTAAAAGGGATACGCAGTATTTT. Translating gives CAWSPGLFKRDTQYF.

There are a few counts of this clonotype. V usage is TRBV11-2 and J usage is TRBJ2-7; 9 bases match TRBD2. The CDR3 is made up of 16 amino acids. Germline trimming cut 0 bases from V and 4 bases from J; bases unmatched to any gene: 7. Germline-derived CDR1 and CDR2 are SGHAT and FQNNGV. The CDR3 spells CASSLDRSGRWYEQYF. The CDR3 nucleotides read TGTGCCAGCAGCTTAGATAGGAGCGGGAGGTGGTACGAGCAGTACTTC.

This clonotype appeared many times. The chain uses TRBV28 and TRBJ2-7; D might be TRBD2 (5 bases). This CDR3 is built from 13 residues. CDR1 is MDHEN and CDR2 is SYDVKM in the germline V gene. V dropped 5 bases and J dropped 3 bases, with 11 bases sitting between them. The CDR3 region is CASSRTGIYEQYF. CDR3 DNA: TGTGCCAGCAGTCGGACGGGGATCTACGAGCAGTACTTC.

There are many counts of this clonotype. The gene calls are TRBV28 and TRBJ1-2; D is uncertain. Deletions cut 2 bases from V and 3 bases from J, with 13 bases between. Germline CDR1 and CDR2: MDHEN and SYDVKM. This CDR3 contains 15 residues. The CDR3 DNA reads as TGTGCCAGCAGTTTAAGTGGATCCACCTACTATGGCTACACCTTC. Encoded protein: CASSLSGSTYYGYTF.

The J gene is TRBJ2-2, the V gene TRBV20-1, with D tentatively TRBD1 (5 bases). Germline V gene lookup returns CDR1 DFQATT and CDR2 SNEGSKA (reference sequence). This CDR3 contains 15 residues. The V end was cut by 0 bases, the J end by 2 bases, with 10 bases between. The CDR3 sequence is CSARDGRANTGELFF. CDR3 nucleotides: TGCAGTGCTAGAGATGGCAGGGCCAACACCGGGGAGCTGTTTTTT.

This sequence joins TRBV29-1 and TRBJ2-5, with D perhaps assigned TRBD1 or TRBD2 (6 bases each). The CDR3 spans 12 residues. The ends were cut back, 2 bases at V and 4 bases at J, with 8 bases in the middle. Germline assignment: CDR1 SQVTM and CDR2 ANQGSEA. This CDR3 reads CSVEKGGETQYF. The CDR3 nucleotides are TGCAGCGTTGAAAAGGGGGGAGAGACCCAGTACTTC.

The V call is TRBV5-5, the J call TRBJ2-3; D call uncertain. Deletions cut 3 bases from V and 4 bases from J, with 12 bases between. Germline V gene lookup returns CDR1 SGHKS and CDR2 YYEKEE (reference sequence). This CDR3 contains 14 residues. The CDR3 loop reads CASSSVGNPDTQYF. The CDR3 DNA reads as TGTGCCAGCAGCTCGGTTGGAAATCCAGATACGCAGTATTTT. The entire variable domain, with the rest obtained from reference TRBV5-5 and TRBJ2-3, is as follows: DAGVTQSPTHLIKTRGQQVTLRCSPISGHKSVSWYQQVLGQGPQFIFQYYEKEERGRGNFPDRFSARQFPNYSSELNVNALLLGDSALYLCASSSVGNPDTQYFGPGTRLTVL.

The chain joins TRBV5-1 to TRBJ2-3; D tentatively reads TRBD1 or TRBD2 (5 bases each). Germline lookup yields CDR1 SGHRS and CDR2 YFSETQ. V lost 0 bases, J lost 2 bases, and 16 bases lay in between. This CDR3 region has 17 residues. CDR3 protein: CASSLGAGTINTDTQYF. The CDR3 DNA reads as TGCGCCAGCAGCTTGGGTGCCGGGACGATTAACACAGATACGCAGTATTTT. Using reference TRBV5-1 and TRBJ2-3 for the parts outside the CDR3, the full variable domain is KAGVTQTPRYLIKTRGQQVTLSCSPISGHRSVSWYQQTPGQGLQFLFEYFSETQRNKGNFPGRFSGRQFSNSRSEMNVSTLELGDSALYLCASSLGAGTINTDTQYFGPGTRLTVL.

This clonotype has a count of ten or more. The chain couples TRBV20-1 to TRBJ1-5; D is perhaps TRBD1 (5 bases). Trimming stripped 5 bases from V and 4 bases from J, with 18 bases between. The CDR3 consists of 15 residues. The germline CDR1 and CDR2 sequences are DFQATT and SNEGSKA (reference sequence). The CDR3 region is CSAWGSGKGNQPQHF. The CDR3 region has the DNA TGCAGTGCTTGGGGGTCGGGGAAGGGGAATCAGCCCCAGCATTTT.

The genes are TRBV6-1 and TRBJ1-5, with D possibly TRBD1 on 6 matching bases. The CDR3 spans 15 residues. V lost 6 bases to trimming and J lost 4 bases, with 16 bases between them. Germline CDR1 and CDR2: MNHNS and SASEGT. CDR3 in DNA: TGTGCCAGCAGGCGACAACAGGGAGGTAATCAGCCCCAGCATTTT. Translated: CASRRQQGGNQPQHF.

This clonotype was counted many times. The chain employs TRBV30 and TRBJ2-2; D is unclear. The V gene's germline CDR1 is GTSNPN and CDR2 SVGIG (reference sequence). V was trimmed by 0 bases and J by 8 bases, leaving 16 bases between them. The CDR3 covers 15 residues. The CDR3 here is CAWSVGWSGRGELFF. The CDR3 nucleotides are TGTGCCTGGAGTGTCGGGTGGTCGGGCCGGGGGGAGCTGTTTTTT.

The chain has TRBV15 and TRBJ2-7; 13 bases are a match to TRBD2. V was clipped by 4 bases and J by 4 bases; unmatched bases: 7. The CDR3 has 16 residues. Germline V gene lookup returns CDR1 LNHNV and CDR2 YYDKDF (reference sequence). The CDR3 spells CATSNGLAGAGYEQYF. CDR3 sequence (DNA): TGTGCCACCAGCAATGGACTAGCGGGAGCTGGGTACGAGCAGTACTTC.

The chain carries TRBV5-4 and TRBJ1-2; D possibly corresponds to TRBD1 (5 bases). The ends were cut back, 2 bases at V and 2 bases at J, with 10 bases in the middle. Germline CDR1 is SGHNT and CDR2 is YYREEE (reference sequence). This CDR3 contains 14 residues. The CDR3 coding sequence is TGTGCCAGCAGCTTTACCCCAGGGAACTATGGCTACACCTTC. This encodes CASSFTPGNYGYTF.

This clonotype was seen only a few times. The gene calls are TRBV29-1 and TRBJ2-1; no reliable D call. The CDR3 loop spans 16 amino acids. Trimming left V 6 bases short and J 6 bases short, with 24 bases between. Per the germline V gene, CDR1 is SQVTM and CDR2 is ANQGSEA. The DNA for the CDR3 is TGCAGCGTGGTGAATTTAGAGGACCACGACCCCAATGAGCAGTTCTTC. This gives the protein CSVVNLEDHDPNEQFF.

The chain has TRBV20-1 and TRBJ2-3; 10 nucleotides match TRBD2. Trimming took 6 bases from V and 6 from J; bases not matched to a gene: 15. The CDR3 totals 16 residues. CDR1 and CDR2 from the germline V gene are DFQATT and SNEGSKA (reference sequence). CDR3 nucleotide sequence: TGCAGTGCCCGGCATACAGCGGGAGGGTTCATGGATACGCAGTATTTT. It codes for CSARHTAGGFMDTQYF.

This clonotype was recorded many times. The chain uses TRBV7-2 and TRBJ2-1; 8 nucleotides match TRBD2. This CDR3 comprises 15 residues. Germline CDR1 reads SGHTA; CDR2 reads FQGNSA. V shed 1 base and J 3 bases; nucleotides not matched to a gene: 2. For the CDR3, the DNA is TGTGCCAGCAGCTTAGTTAGCGGGGACTACAATGAGCAGTTCTTC. Its translation is CASSLVSGDYNEQFF.

At least ten counts were recorded for this clonotype. The genes are TRBV28 and TRBJ1-4, with D maybe TRBD1 (5 bases). This CDR3 region has 17 residues. Germline V gives CDR1 MDHEN, CDR2 SYDVKM. V shed 2 bases and J shed 4 bases, with 17 bases lying between them. As DNA, the CDR3 is TGTGCCAGCAGTTTAGCAGAGGGGCGCACGGTTAATGAAAAACTGTTTTTT. Translation: CASSLAEGRTVNEKLFF. Filled out from reference TRBV28 and TRBJ1-4, the complete variable domain reads DVKVTQSSRYLVKRTGEKVFLECVQDMDHENMFWYRQDPGLGLRLIYFSYDVKMKEKGDIPEGYSVSREKKERFSLILESASTNQTSMYLCASSLAEGRTVNEKLFFGSGTQLSVL.

Turning to this clonotype: This may come from a read error, since a much larger clone is one base off. The chain carries TRBV20-1 and TRBJ1-4, with a weak D call TRBD1 (5 bases). V was shortened by 3 bases and J by 8 bases, with 10 bases between the two germline ends. The germline V gene has CDR1 DFQATT and CDR2 SNEGSKA (reference sequence). This CDR3 comprises 12 residues. The CDR3 reads CSASRRVEKLFF. The CDR3 DNA reads as TGCAGTGCTAGTCGCAGGGTCGAAAAACTGTTTTTT.

This clonotype was picked up many times. This CDR3 is CASSPPATDGYTF. Here the CDR3 DNA reads TGTGCCAGTAGTCCTCCGGCGACGGATGGCTACACCTTC. This chain connects TRBV19 to TRBJ1-2; no firm D call. This CDR3 contains 13 residues. The V end lost 5 bases, the J end lost 6 bases, and 13 bases lay between the germline ends. From germline, CDR1 is LNHDA and CDR2 SQIVND (reference sequence).

The CDR3 nucleotides are TGCGCCAGCAGCCAAGCCGCGGGGTCTAGCACAGATACGCAGTATTTT. Translating gives CASSQAAGSSTDTQYF. The rearrangement joins TRBV4-1 to TRBJ2-3; tentative D call: TRBD2 (6 bases). V lost 1 base and J lost 0, with 11 bases in between. The CDR3 spans 16 residues. Looked up from germline, CDR1 is MGHRA and CDR2 is YSYEKL.

This clonotype was seen many times. The chain joins TRBV7-2 to TRBJ2-1; D gene uncertain. The V end was cut by 5 bases, the J end by 5 bases, with 28 bases between. CDR3 length equals 19 residues. Germline CDR1 reads SGHTA; CDR2 reads FQGNSA. CDR3 sequence reads: CASSQLGLLLGRKDNEQFF. The CDR3, as DNA: TGTGCCAGCAGCCAGCTGGGGTTGCTCTTAGGGCGAAAGGACAATGAGCAGTTCTTC.

Ten or more counts support this clonotype. The chain combines TRBV2 with TRBJ2-3; D is tentatively TRBD1 or TRBD2 (5 bases each). CDR1 is SNHLY and CDR2 is FYNNEI in the germline V gene. Trimming left V 6 bases short and J 5 bases short, with 21 bases between. The CDR3 spans 16 residues. The CDR3 nucleotides are TGTGCCAGCAGCGTTCCTTCGGGGCTCACCTTAGATACGCAGTATTTT. Protein: CASSVPSGLTLDTQYF.